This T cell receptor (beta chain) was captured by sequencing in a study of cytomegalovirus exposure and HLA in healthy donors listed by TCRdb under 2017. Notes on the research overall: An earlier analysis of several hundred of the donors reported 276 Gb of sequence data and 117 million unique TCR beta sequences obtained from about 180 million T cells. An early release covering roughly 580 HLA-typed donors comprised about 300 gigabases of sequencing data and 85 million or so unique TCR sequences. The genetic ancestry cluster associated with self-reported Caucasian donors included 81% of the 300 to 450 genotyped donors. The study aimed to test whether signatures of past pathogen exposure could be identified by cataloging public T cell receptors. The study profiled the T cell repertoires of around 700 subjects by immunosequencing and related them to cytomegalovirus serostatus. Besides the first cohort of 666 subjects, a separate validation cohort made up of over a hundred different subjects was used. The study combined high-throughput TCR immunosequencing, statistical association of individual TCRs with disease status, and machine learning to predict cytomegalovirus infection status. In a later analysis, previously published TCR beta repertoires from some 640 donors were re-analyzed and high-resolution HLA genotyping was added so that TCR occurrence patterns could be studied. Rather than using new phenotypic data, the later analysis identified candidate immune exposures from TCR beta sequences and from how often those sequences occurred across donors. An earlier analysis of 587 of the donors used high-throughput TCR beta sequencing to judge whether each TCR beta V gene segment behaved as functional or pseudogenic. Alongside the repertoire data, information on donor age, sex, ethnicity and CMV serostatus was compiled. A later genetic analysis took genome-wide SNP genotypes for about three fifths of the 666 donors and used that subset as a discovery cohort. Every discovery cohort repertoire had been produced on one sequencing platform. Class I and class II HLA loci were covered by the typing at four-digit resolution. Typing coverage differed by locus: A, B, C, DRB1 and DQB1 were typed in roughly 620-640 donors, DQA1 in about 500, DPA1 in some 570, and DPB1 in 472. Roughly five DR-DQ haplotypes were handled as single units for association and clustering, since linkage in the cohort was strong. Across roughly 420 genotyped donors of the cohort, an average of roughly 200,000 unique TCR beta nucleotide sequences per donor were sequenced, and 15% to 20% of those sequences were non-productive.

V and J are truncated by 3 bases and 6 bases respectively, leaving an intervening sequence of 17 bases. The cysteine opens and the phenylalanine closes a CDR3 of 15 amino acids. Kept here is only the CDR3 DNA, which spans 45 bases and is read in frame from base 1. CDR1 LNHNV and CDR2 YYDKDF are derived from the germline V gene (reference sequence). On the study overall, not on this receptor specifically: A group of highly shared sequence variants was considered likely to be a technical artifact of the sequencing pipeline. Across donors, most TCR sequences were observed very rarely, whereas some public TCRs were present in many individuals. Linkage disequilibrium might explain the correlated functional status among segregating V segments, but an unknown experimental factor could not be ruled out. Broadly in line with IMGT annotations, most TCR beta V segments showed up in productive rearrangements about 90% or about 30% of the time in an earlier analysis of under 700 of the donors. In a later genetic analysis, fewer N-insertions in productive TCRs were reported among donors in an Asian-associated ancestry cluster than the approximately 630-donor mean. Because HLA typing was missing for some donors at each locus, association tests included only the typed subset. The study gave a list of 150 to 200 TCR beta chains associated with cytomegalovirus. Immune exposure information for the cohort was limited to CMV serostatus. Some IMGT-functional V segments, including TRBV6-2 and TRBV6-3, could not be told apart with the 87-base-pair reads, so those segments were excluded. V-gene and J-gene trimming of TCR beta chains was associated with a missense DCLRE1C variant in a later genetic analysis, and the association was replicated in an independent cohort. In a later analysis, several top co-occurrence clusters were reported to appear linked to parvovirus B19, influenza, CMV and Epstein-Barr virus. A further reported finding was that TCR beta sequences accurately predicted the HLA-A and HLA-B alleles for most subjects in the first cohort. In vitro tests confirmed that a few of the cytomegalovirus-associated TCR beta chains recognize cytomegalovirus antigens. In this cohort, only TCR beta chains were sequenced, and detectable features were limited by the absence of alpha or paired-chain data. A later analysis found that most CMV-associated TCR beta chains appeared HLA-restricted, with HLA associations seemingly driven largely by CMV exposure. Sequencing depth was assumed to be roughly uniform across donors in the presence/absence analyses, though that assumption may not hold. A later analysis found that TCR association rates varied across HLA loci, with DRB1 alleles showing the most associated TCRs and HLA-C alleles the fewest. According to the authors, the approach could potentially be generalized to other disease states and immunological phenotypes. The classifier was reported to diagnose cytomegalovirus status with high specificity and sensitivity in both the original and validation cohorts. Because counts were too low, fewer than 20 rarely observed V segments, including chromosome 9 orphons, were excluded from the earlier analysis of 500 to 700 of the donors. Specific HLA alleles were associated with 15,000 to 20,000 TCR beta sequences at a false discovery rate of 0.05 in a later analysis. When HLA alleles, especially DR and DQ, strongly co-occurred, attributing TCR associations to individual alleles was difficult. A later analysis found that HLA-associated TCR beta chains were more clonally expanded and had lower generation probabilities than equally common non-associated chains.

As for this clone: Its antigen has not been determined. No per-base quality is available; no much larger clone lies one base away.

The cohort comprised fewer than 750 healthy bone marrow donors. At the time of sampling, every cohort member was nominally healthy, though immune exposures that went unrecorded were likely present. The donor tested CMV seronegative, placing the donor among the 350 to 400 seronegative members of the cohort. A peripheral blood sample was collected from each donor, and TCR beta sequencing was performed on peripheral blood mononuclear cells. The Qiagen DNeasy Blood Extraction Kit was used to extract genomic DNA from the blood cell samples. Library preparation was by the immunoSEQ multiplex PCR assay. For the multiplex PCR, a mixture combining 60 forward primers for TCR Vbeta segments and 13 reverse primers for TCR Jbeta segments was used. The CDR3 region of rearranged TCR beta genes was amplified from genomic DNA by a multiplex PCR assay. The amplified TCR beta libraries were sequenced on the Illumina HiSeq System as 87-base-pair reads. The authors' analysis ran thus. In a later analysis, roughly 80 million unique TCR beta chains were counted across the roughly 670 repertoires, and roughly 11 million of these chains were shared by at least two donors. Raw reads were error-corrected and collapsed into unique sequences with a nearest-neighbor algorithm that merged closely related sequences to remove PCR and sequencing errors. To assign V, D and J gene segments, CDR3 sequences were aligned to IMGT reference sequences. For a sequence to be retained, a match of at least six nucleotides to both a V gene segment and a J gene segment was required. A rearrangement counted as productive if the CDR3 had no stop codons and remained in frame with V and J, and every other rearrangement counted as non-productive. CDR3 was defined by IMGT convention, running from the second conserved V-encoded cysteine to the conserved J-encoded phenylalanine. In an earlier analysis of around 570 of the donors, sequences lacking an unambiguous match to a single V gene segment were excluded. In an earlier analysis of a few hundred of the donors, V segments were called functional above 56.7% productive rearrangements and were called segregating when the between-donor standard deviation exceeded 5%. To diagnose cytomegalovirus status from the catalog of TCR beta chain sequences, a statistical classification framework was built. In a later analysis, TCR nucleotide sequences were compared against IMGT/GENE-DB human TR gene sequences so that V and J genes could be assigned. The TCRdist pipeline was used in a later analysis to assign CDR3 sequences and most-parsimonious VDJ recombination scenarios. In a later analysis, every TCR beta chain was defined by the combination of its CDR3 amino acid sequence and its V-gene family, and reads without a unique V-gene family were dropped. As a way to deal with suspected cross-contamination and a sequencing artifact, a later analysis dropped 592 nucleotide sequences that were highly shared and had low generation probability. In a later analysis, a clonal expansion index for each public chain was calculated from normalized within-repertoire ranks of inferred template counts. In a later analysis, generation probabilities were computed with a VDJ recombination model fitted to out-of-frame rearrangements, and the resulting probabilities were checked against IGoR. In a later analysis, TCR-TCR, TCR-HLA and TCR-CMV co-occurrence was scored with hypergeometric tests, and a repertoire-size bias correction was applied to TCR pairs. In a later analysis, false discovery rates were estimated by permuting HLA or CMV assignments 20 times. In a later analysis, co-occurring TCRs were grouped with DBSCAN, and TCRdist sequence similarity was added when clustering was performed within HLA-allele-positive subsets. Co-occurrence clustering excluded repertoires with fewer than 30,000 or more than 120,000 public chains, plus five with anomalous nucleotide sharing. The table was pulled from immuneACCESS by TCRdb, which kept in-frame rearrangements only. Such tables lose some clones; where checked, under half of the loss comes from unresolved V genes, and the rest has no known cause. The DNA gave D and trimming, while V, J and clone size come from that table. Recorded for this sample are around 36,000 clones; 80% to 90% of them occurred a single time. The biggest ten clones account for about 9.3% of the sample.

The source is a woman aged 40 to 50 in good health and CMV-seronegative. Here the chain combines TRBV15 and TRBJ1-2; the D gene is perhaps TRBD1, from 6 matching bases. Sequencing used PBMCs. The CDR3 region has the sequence CATSRRPGTRDGYTF. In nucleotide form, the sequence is TGTGCCACCAGCAGGCGCCCCGGGACAAGGGATGGCTACACCTTC.